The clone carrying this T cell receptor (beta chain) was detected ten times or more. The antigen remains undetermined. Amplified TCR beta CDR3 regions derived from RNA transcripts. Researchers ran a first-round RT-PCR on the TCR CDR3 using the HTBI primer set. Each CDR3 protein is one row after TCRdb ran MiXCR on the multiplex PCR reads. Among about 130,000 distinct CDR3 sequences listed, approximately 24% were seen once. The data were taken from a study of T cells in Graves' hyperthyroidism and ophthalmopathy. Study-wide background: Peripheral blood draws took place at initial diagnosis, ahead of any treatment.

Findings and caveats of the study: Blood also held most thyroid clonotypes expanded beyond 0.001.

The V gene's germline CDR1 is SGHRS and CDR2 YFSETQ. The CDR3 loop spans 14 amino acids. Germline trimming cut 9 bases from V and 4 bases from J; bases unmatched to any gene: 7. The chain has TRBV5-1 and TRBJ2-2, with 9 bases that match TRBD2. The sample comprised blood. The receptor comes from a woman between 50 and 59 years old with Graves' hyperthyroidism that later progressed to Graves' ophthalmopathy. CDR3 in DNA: TGCGCCACCGCGGGAGGGACTCTCACCGGGGAGCTGTTTTTT. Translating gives CATAGGTLTGELFF.